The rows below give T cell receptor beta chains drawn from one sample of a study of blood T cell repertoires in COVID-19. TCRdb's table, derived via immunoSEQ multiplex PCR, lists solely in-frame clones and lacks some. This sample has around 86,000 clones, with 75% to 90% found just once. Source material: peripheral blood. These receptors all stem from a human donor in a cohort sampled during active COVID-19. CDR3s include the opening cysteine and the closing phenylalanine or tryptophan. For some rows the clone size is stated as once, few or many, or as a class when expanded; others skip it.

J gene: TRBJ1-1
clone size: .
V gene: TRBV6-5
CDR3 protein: CASRGQGENTEAFF

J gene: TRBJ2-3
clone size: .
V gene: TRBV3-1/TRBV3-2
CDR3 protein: CASSQGGGETQDTQYF

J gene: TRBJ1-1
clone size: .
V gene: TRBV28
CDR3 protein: CASSLEEKSAAFF

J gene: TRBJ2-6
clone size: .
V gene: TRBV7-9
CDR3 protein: CASSTRDRAYSGANVLTF

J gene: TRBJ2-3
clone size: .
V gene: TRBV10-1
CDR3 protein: CASSESSGRAADTQYF

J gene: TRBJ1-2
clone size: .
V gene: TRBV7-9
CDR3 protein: CASSRPGTGATYGYTF

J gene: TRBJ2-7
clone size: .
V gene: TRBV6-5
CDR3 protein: CASSYRGGPYEQYF

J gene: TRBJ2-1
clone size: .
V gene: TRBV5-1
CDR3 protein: CASSLGDLIYNEQFF

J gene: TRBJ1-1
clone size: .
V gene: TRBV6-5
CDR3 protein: CASSYSNRGNTEAFF

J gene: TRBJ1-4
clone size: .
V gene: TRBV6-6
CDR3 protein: CASREGNEKLFF

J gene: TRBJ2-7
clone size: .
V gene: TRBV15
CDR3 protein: CATSGVGAHSYEQYF

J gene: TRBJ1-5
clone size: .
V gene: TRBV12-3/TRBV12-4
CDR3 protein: CASSGQGDQPQHF

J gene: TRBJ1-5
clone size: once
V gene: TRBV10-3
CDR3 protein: CAITSGEGDQPQHF

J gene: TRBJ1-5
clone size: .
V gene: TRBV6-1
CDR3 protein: CASSEGTGGQPQHF

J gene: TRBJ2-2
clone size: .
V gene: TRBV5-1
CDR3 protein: CASSFMIRAGELFF

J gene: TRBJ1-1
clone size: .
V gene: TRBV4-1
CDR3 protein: CASSHSDRPNTEAFF

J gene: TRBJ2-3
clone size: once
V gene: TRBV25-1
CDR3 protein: CATGRGTGRTDTQYF

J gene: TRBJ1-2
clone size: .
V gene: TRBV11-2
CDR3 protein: CASSSHRDGYTF

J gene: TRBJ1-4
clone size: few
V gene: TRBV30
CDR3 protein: CAWSRTGIMFF

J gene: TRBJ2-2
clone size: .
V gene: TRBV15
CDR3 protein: CATSRGLRDSMNTGELFF

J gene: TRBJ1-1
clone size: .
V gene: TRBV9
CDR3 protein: CASSPGTVGTEAFF

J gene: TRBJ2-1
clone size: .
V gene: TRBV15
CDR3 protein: CATSRVLAGSGGQFF